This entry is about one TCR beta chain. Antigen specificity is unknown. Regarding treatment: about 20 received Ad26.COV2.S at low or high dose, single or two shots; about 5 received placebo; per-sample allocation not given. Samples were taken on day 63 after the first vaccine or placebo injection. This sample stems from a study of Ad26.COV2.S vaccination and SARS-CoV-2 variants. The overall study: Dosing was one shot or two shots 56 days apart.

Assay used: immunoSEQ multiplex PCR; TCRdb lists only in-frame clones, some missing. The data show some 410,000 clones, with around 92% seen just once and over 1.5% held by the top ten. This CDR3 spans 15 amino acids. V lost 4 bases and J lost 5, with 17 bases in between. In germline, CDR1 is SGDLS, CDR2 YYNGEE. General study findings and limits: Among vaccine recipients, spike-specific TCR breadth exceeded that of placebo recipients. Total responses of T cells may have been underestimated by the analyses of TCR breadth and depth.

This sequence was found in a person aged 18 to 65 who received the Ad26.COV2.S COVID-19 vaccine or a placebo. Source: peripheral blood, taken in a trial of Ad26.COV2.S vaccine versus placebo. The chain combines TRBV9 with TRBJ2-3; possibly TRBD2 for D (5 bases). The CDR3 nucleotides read TGTGCCAGCAGCCCCCAGGCGTCCCGGGAAGATACGCAGTATTTT. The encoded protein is CASSPQASREDTQYF.